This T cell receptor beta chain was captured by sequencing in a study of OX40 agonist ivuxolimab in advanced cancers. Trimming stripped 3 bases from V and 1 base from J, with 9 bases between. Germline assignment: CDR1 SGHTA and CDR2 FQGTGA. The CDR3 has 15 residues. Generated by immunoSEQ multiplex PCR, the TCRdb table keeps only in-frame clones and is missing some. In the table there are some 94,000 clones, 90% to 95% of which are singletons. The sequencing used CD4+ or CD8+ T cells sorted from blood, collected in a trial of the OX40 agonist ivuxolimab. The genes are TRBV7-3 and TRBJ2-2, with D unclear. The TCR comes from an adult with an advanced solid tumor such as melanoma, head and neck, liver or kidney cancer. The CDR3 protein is CASSLFPGNTGELFF. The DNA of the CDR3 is TGTGCCAGCAGCTTGTTTCCCGGGAACACCGGGGAGCTGTTTTTT.